These T cell receptor beta chains were read from a single sample in a study of control samples from healthy donors and cancer patients. Sequencing was performed with immunoSEQ multiplex PCR; in TCRdb, only in-frame clones are kept and a portion is missing. The sample includes about 170,000 clones, 91% of them seen just once. Material: blood. The receptors derive from a woman aged 25 to 39 in good health. Both conserved end residues are part of each CDR3. Fields, in order: V gene, J gene, CDR3 protein.

TRBV25-1	TRBJ1-6	CASSESRVDSPLHF
TRBV27	TRBJ1-3	CASSPRTGWGGNTIYF
TRBV28	TRBJ1-2	CASIPGQGFSNYGYTF
TRBV6-1	TRBJ2-2	CASSEQGGYPGELFF
TRBV5-4	TRBJ1-3	CASSRKGSSGNTIYF
TRBV18	TRBJ1-5	CASSPGQGDQPQHF
TRBV14	TRBJ1-6	CASSTGLGNSPLHF
TRBV6-5	TRBJ2-2	CASSYFGQGLAGELFF
TRBV9	TRBJ2-1	CASSVGSRGSYNEQFF
TRBV28	TRBJ2-5	CASRGETQYF
TRBV18	TRBJ1-5	CASSPGLISNQPQHF
TRBV7-2	TRBJ2-1	CASSLAGGAYNEQFF
TRBV9	TRBJ2-1	CASSFLAGEYNEQFF
TRBV18	TRBJ1-1	CASSDGPNTEAFF
TRBV6-5	TRBJ2-6	CASSYSGTGANVLTF
TRBV15	TRBJ2-3	CATSRLGADTQYF
TRBV2	TRBJ2-2	CASSEVPWKGDTGELFF
TRBV2	TRBJ2-5	CASRGTSGMSRDF
TRBV7-2	TRBJ2-3	CASSYSGRGPDTQYF
TRBV28	TRBJ1-6	CASSSRVSGSPLHF
TRBV11-2	TRBJ2-1	CASSYTSGGLYEQFF
TRBV18	TRBJ1-1	CASSQGNTEAFF
TRBV9	TRBJ2-3	CASSVDAGETDTQYF
TRBV5-4	TRBJ2-5	CASSRTSWEETQYF
TRBV7-2	TRBJ2-2	CASSFEGTGELFF
TRBV27	TRBJ2-7	CASSLGTGVYEQYF
TRBV29-1	TRBJ2-5	CSVRGLAGETQYF
TRBV6-4	TRBJ2-1	CASSDLAGAHDEQFF
TRBV19	TRBJ1-2	CASSPRDRGYTF
TRBV27	TRBJ2-2	CASRLTQGFGELFF
TRBV19	TRBJ1-6	CASSPATGNSPLHF
TRBV5-1	TRBJ2-1	CASSLKIAAGNEQFF
TRBV6-2/TRBV6-3	TRBJ1-2	CASSRQGNYGYTF
TRBV7-7	TRBJ1-1	CASSADRNTEAFF
TRBV24-1	TRBJ1-5	CATSAGTGYQPQHF
TRBV2	TRBJ1-1	CASSWDRTIPEAFF
TRBV2	TRBJ2-7	CATTGGYEQYF
TRBV5-1	TRBJ1-1	CASSLAGSEAFF
TRBV2	TRBJ2-7	CASSEARGVSYEQYF
TRBV9	TRBJ1-2	CASSGGSYGYTF
TRBV7-2	TRBJ2-5	CASSLAGRGETQYF
TRBV11-2	TRBJ2-3	CASSLDPTDTQYF
TRBV28	TRBJ1-6	CASGTGESPLHF
TRBV11-3	TRBJ2-1	CASSLDPRGDEQFF
TRBV27	TRBJ2-1	CASSLGGSYNEQFF
TRBV6-5	TRBJ1-2	CASSRDGNYGYTF
TRBV6-2/TRBV6-3	TRBJ2-7	CASSYYRGRSYEQYF
TRBV2	TRBJ2-3	CASRPLADTDTQYF
TRBV18	TRBJ1-1	CASQQGFMNTEAFF
TRBV24-1	TRBJ2-2	CATQTGGDTGELFF
TRBV11-3	TRBJ2-1	CASSLVGRWNEQFF
TRBV4-2	TRBJ2-1	CASSQRTSGAYNEQFF
TRBV6-1	TRBJ1-5	CASSEPPGGQPQHF
TRBV6-1	TRBJ1-1	CASSEGRDTEAFF
TRBV30	TRBJ1-2	CAWRTYYGYTF
TRBV6-5	TRBJ2-3	CASSGTGDSTDTQYF
TRBV5-8	TRBJ1-5	CASSFQYQPQHF
TRBV15	TRBJ1-5	CATSRRDQPQHF
TRBV3-1/TRBV3-2	TRBJ1-1	CASSQVQGNTEAFF